This TCR beta chain was captured in a study of cytomegalovirus exposure and HLA in healthy donors. For the study at large: HLA-typed donors were the source of approximately 88 million unique TCRs, which an early data release held.

Per the germline V gene, CDR1 is LGHNA and CDR2 is YSLEER. With 4 bases removed from V and 8 bases from J, the gap between germline ends came to 18 bases. The CDR3 spans 16 residues. Both 60 Vbeta primers and 13 Jbeta primers went into the PCR. Clones were sequenced by immunoSEQ multiplex PCR, and TCRdb holds only the in-frame ones, with some missing. The table has about 94,000 clones, under 80% seen once. Study-level findings and limits: Available immune exposure information was restricted to CMV serostatus only. Usually a TCR sequence was rare, but some public TCRs were found in many donors. Researchers reported in a later analysis that common viral pathogens appeared linked to several top clusters.

Points on this clone: Antigen unknown.

The chain joins TRBV4-3 to TRBJ1-6; the D gene is possibly TRBD1 (5 bases). This TCR was recovered from a male donor in good health and CMV-seronegative. Sequencing used PBMCs. CDR3 sequence: CASSRDSTTAYSPLHF. For the CDR3, the DNA is TGCGCCAGCAGCCGCGACAGTACAACCGCCTATTCACCCCTCCACTTT.